This T cell receptor beta chain was documented in a study of blood T cell repertoires in COVID-19. Across the study: From T cells, B-cell-depleted T cells, or PBMCs came the material, which was cDNA or gDNA.

The germline V and J ends were trimmed by 4 bases and 6 bases, with 4 bases remaining between them. The CDR3 extends over 11 amino acids. Germline V gene data show CDR1 as SGHTS and CDR2 as YDEGEE. Some clones are missing from TCRdb's copy, which holds only in-frame ones; the method was immunoSEQ multiplex PCR. The repertoire holds 320,000 or so clones, with about 90% as singletons. The chain joins TRBV5-8 to TRBJ1-4; D gene uncertain. Specimen: PBMCs or T cells enriched from blood (not recorded which). This TCR was sampled from a woman in her 30s who had recovered from COVID-19. CDR3 protein: CASSPYEKLFF. The DNA of the CDR3 is TGTGCCAGCAGCCCATATGAAAAACTGTTTTTT.